This T cell receptor beta chain was captured by sequencing in a study of shared clonotypes between healthy human individuals. Study-wide results and limits: The small donor group covered limited genetic and exposure diversity.

Naive CD45RA+ and memory CD45RA-negative subsets were split from CD4+ cells. V was clipped by 5 bases and J by 4 bases; unmatched bases: 8. Germline loops: CDR1 MDHEN, CDR2 SYDVKM. The length of the CDR3 is 15 residues. Note on this clone: Antigen unknown.

Profiled with immunoSEQ multiplex PCR; TCRdb holds only in-frame clones, not every one. This sample has over a million clones, with 95% to 99% found just once. The sequenced sample consisted of naive CD4+ T cells sorted from blood. The subset is: CD45RA+ positively selected. The receptor was derived from a man in his thirties or forties in good health. The chain has TRBV28 and TRBJ2-1, with 7 bases identical to TRBD1. CDR3 nucleotide sequence: TGTGCCAGCAGTCTCTTCGGGACAGCTTACAATGAGCAGTTCTTC. It codes for CASSLFGTAYNEQFF. Based on the CDR3 plus reference TRBV28 and TRBJ2-1, the full variable domain is DVKVTQSSRYLVKRTGEKVFLECVQDMDHENMFWYRQDPGLGLRLIYFSYDVKMKEKGDIPEGYSVSREKKERFSLILESASTNQTSMYLCASSLFGTAYNEQFFGPGTRLTVL.